One sample yielded the 23 T cell receptor beta chains listed below, sequenced in a study of patients and donors after allogeneic stem cell transplantation. Via MiXCR, TCRdb re-called the RT-PCR reads, giving one row per CDR3 protein. Found here are roughly 940,000 distinct CDR3 sequences, roughly 18% of them singletons; the top ten hold around 5.5%. Sequenced input: blood, either unsorted or a sorted T cell fraction (not recorded which). These receptors were taken from a human donor who was either an allogeneic HSCT recipient or a stem cell or donor lymphocyte infusion donor (not recorded which). It is not recorded whose cells these are; they may come from a transplant donor.

The rearrangement uses TRBV12-5 and TRBJ1-2; D is uncertain. CDR3 length: 14 residues. V lost 5 bases, J lost 4 bases, and 14 bases lay in between. The V gene's germline CDR1 is LGHNT and CDR2 FRNRAP. The CDR3 nucleotides read TGTGCTAGTGGTCTTGGACTGACCAGCTATGGCTACACCTTC. This codes for CASGLGLTSYGYTF.

The CDR3 here is CATSRDRQGAHEQYF. CDR3 nucleotides: TGTGCCACCAGCAGAGATAGACAGGGGGCCCACGAGCAGTACTTC. This sequence joins TRBV15 and TRBJ2-7; 10 bases align to TRBD1. After removal of 0 bases from V and 5 bases from J, the junction contained 4 bases not matched to a gene. The CDR3 has 15 amino acids. Germline V CDR1 and CDR2: LNHNV, YYDKDF (reference sequence).

The gene calls are TRBV20-1 and TRBJ1-3, with TRBD1 as a possible D gene (5 bases). Trimming took off 5 bases at V and 1 base at J, with 12 bases between the two ends. The CDR3 has 14 amino acids. Germline V gene data show CDR1 as DFQATT and CDR2 as SNEGSKA (reference sequence). CDR3: CSAQSPGSGNTIYF. Here the CDR3 DNA reads TGCAGTGCTCAAAGTCCAGGGTCTGGAAACACCATATATTTT.

The table lists this clonotype with a few counts. The chain has TRBV7-3 and TRBJ2-2, with D hard to call. Looked up from germline, CDR1 is SGHTA and CDR2 is FQGTGA. The CDR3 contains 14 residues. The V end was cut by 2 bases, the J end by 5 bases, with 9 bases between. DNA for the CDR3: TGTGCCAGCAGCTTAGGGGTGGCGACCGGGGAGCTGTTTTTT. This sequence encodes CASSLGVATGELFF.

The chain uses TRBV15 and TRBJ2-7, with D tentatively TRBD1 or TRBD2 (5 bases each). The CDR3 loop spans 13 amino acids. V lost 3 bases, J lost 2 bases, and 8 bases lay in between. Germline loops: CDR1 LNHNV, CDR2 YYDKDF (reference sequence). The CDR3 DNA follows: TGTGCCACCAGCAGGGGGGTAGCCTACGAGCAGTACTTC. Translation gives CATSRGVAYEQYF.

This clonotype was counted a few times. J is TRBJ2-1 and V is TRBV9, with 9 bases fitting TRBD2. V dropped 4 bases and J dropped 6; count of bases not matched to a gene: 11. Germline assignment: CDR1 SGDLS and CDR2 YYNGEE. The CDR3 contains 16 residues. CDR3 residues: CASSRRGAGGPNEQFF. The CDR3 nucleotides are TGTGCCAGCAGCCGTCGGGGGGCGGGAGGGCCCAATGAGCAGTTCTTC.

The rearrangement links TRBV4-3 to TRBJ2-3; 9 positions agree with TRBD2. The CDR3 is 19 residues long. V lost 0 bases, J lost 2 bases, and 12 bases stayed unmatched. Germline V gene sequence: CDR1 LGHNA, CDR2 YSLEER. The CDR3 is CASSQDPFLASGITDTQYF. DNA of the CDR3: TGCGCCAGCAGCCAAGATCCTTTCCTAGCTAGCGGGATCACAGATACGCAGTATTTT.

The CDR3 DNA sequence: TGTGCCACCAGTGATTCCTCGGGACTTCCCTACGAGCAGTACTTC. This encodes CATSDSSGLPYEQYF. The chain combines TRBV24-1 with TRBJ2-7, with a possible D match to TRBD2 (6 bases). CDR1 and CDR2 from the germline V gene are KGHDR and SFDVKD. This CDR3 comprises 15 residues. Trimming removed 2 bases at V and 2 bases at J, with 12 bases between.

The rearrangement joins TRBV27 to TRBJ2-7; D remains unclear. Germline assignment: CDR1 MNHEY and CDR2 SMNVEV (reference sequence). V was trimmed by 4 bases and J by 0 bases, leaving 10 bases between them. The CDR3 extends over 14 amino acids. The CDR3, as DNA: TGTGCCAGCAGTTGGGCGGTGAGCTCCTACGAGCAGTACTTC. Residues: CASSWAVSSYEQYF.

This clonotype has ten or more counts. This chain links TRBV4-1 with TRBJ2-1; D is unresolved. Between the trimmed V and J ends, which lost 2 bases and 8 bases, there was a span of 7 bases. This CDR3 spans 12 amino acids. From germline, CDR1 is MGHRA and CDR2 YSYEKL. DNA for the CDR3: TGCGCCAGCAGCCAACCTCTAGATGAGCAGTTCTTC. It yields the protein CASSQPLDEQFF.

In this sample, this clonotype turned up many times. This chain uses TRBV9 with TRBJ1-2; the D is unclear. The length of the CDR3 is 14 residues. From germline, CDR1 is SGDLS and CDR2 YYNGEE. Deletions cut 0 bases from V and 4 bases from J, with 10 bases between. This CDR3 is CASSVGGQIYGYTF. The CDR3 DNA is TGTGCCAGCAGCGTAGGAGGTCAAATCTATGGCTACACCTTC.

The V gene is TRBV7-6, the J gene TRBJ1-1; no clear D. CDR1 SGHVS and CDR2 FNYEAQ come from the germline V gene. This CDR3 has 13 amino acids. Trimming left V 6 bases short and J 4 bases short, with 12 bases between. The CDR3 DNA sequence: TGTGCCAGCAGGGCGGGGTTGGGCACTGAAGCTTTCTTT. This gives the protein CASRAGLGTEAFF.

This clonotype has only a few counts. The chain combines TRBV4-3 with TRBJ2-3; no clear D. The germline V gene encodes CDR1 LGHNA and CDR2 YSLEER. The V end was cut by 0 bases, the J end by 0 bases, with 7 bases between. This CDR3 has 15 amino acids. CDR3 sequence: CASSQDTTSTDTQYF. CDR3 nucleotides: TGCGCCAGCAGCCAAGATACGACTAGCACAGATACGCAGTATTTT.

The chain carries TRBV10-2 and TRBJ2-7, with D possibly being TRBD2 (5 bases). CDR3 length: 13 amino acids. Trimming took 3 bases from V and 3 from J, leaving 9 bases between them. Germline loops: CDR1 WSHSY, CDR2 SAAADI. The CDR3 loop is CASSENRGYEQYF. CDR3 in DNA: TGCGCCAGCAGTGAAAATCGGGGCTACGAGCAGTACTTC.

This clonotype was counted a few times. The rearrangement links TRBV6-1 to TRBJ1-4; D possibly corresponds to TRBD1 (5 bases). Germline assignment: CDR1 MNHNS and CDR2 SASEGT. The CDR3 loop spans 14 amino acids. Trimming took 6 bases from V and 8 from J, leaving 16 bases between them. The CDR3 DNA sequence: TGTGCCAGCAGCCTGGGGACCCTTCGGGAAAAACTGTTTTTT. It is translated as CASSLGTLREKLFF.

This clonotype was seen more than once but under ten times. V gene TRBV9 combines with J gene TRBJ2-1; TRBD2 aligns across 10 bases. The V gene's germline CDR1 is SGDLS and CDR2 YYNGEE. There are 15 residues in the CDR3. V trimming: 5 bases; J trimming: 5 bases; junction bases outside the gene matches: 7. The CDR3 reads CASSETSGTDNEQFF. The CDR3 DNA reads as TGTGCCAGCAGTGAAACTAGCGGGACTGACAATGAGCAGTTCTTC. The variable domain in full, completed from reference TRBV9 and TRBJ2-1, reads DSGVTQTPKHLITATGQRVTLRCSPRSGDLSVYWYQQSLDQGLQFLIQYYNGEERAKGNILERFSAQQFPDLHSELNLSSLELGDSALYFCASSETSGTDNEQFFGPGTRLTVL.

The rearrangement joins TRBV2 to TRBJ1-2, with D unclear. This CDR3 comprises 14 residues. V lost 2 bases and J 4 bases, leaving 11 bases between the germline ends. Germline loops: CDR1 SNHLY, CDR2 FYNNEI. The CDR3 sequence is CASSESVPSYGYTF. The CDR3 nucleotides are TGTGCCAGCAGTGAATCCGTGCCGTCCTATGGCTACACCTTC.

This clonotype turned up a few times. The gene calls are TRBV29-1 and TRBJ2-7, with 8 bases aligning to TRBD1. Germline V CDR1 and CDR2: SQVTM, ANQGSEA. The V segment lost 0 bases and the J segment 5 bases; nucleotides outside the gene matches: 9. The CDR3 has 15 amino acids. This CDR3 reads CSVEDQETGEHEQYF. CDR3 DNA sequence: TGCAGCGTTGAAGATCAGGAGACAGGGGAACACGAGCAGTACTTC.

This clonotype was seen a few times. The rearrangement joins TRBV2 to TRBJ2-7, with 7 nucleotides matching TRBD2. Germline trimming cut 7 bases from V and 6 bases from J; bases unmatched to any gene: 12. The CDR3 totals 14 residues. Germline CDR1 is SNHLY and CDR2 is FYNNEI. This chain's CDR3 is CASTTLSGDSEQYF. The CDR3 DNA follows: TGTGCCAGCACTACTCTAAGCGGGGACTCCGAGCAGTACTTC.

This clonotype was recorded a few times. The chain joins TRBV19 to TRBJ2-1, with 8 bases matching TRBD1. Germline V gene data show CDR1 as LNHDA and CDR2 as SQIVND (reference sequence). CDR3 length: 16 residues. The ends lost 2 bases at V and 8 bases at J; junction bases unmatched: 11. The CDR3 loop is CASSIPGDRSGDEQFF. The CDR3 nucleotides are TGTGCCAGTAGTATACCCGGGGACAGGAGTGGGGATGAGCAGTTCTTC.

The chain links TRBV6-1 to TRBJ1-1; D uncertain. V lost 5 bases and J 6 bases, leaving 19 bases between the germline ends. The V gene's germline CDR1 is MNHNS and CDR2 SASEGT. This CDR3 has 15 amino acids. The CDR3 loop is CASSRGGVEGSEAFF. The CDR3 region has the DNA TGTGCCAGCAGTCGCGGCGGGGTTGAGGGCTCTGAAGCTTTCTTT.

This clonotype was detected only a few times. The DNA for the CDR3 is TGCGCCAGCAGCTTGGCGGGAAAGGGAGGCTCACCCCTCCACTTT. Translation gives CASSLAGKGGSPLHF. The chain has TRBV5-1 and TRBJ1-6; D not certain. V shed 0 bases and J shed 10 bases, with 14 bases lying between them. The CDR3 has 15 residues. The germline V gene encodes CDR1 SGHRS and CDR2 YFSETQ.

The V call is TRBV27, the J call TRBJ2-5; TRBD1 or TRBD2 may be the D gene (5 bases each). In germline, CDR1 is MNHEY, CDR2 SMNVEV (reference sequence). Deletions cut 9 bases from V and 3 bases from J, with 26 bases between. The CDR3 length is 17 residues. The CDR3: CARSMVIPRGPKETQYF. In DNA form, the CDR3 reads TGTGCCAGAAGTATGGTGATACCGAGGGGCCCAAAAGAGACCCAGTACTTC.